A single T cell receptor beta chain is shown here with its context. What it binds is not known. Unstimulated Tregs (CD4+CD25+CD127-) and CD4+CD25- non-Tregs were sorted from PBMCs. Libraries were prepared by immunoSEQ multiplex PCR; TCRdb keeps only in-frame clonotypes and omits some of them. The sample holds tens of thousands of clones, roughly 89% seen once. The data were taken from a study of Tregs in tolerant kidney transplant recipients. The study, taken as a whole, reports: The most relevant donor-specific Treg TCRbeta repertoire apparently came from expansion with activated donor B cells. Few patients were studied, so findings need validation in larger groups. This study did not directly address biological reproducibility.

V was clipped by 6 bases and J by 8 bases, with 13 bases between them. CDR3 size: 13 residues. Germline assignment: CDR1 LNHNV and CDR2 YYDKDF (reference sequence). V and J are TRBV15 and TRBJ2-2; TRBD1 or TRBD2 may be the D gene (5 bases each). The sequence derives from a human donor in good health. Sequencing input: CD4+ T cells from blood. CDR3 nucleotides: TGTGCCACCAGTCCACGAGGGGAGGGGGAGCTGTTTTTT. Residues: CATSPRGEGELFF.